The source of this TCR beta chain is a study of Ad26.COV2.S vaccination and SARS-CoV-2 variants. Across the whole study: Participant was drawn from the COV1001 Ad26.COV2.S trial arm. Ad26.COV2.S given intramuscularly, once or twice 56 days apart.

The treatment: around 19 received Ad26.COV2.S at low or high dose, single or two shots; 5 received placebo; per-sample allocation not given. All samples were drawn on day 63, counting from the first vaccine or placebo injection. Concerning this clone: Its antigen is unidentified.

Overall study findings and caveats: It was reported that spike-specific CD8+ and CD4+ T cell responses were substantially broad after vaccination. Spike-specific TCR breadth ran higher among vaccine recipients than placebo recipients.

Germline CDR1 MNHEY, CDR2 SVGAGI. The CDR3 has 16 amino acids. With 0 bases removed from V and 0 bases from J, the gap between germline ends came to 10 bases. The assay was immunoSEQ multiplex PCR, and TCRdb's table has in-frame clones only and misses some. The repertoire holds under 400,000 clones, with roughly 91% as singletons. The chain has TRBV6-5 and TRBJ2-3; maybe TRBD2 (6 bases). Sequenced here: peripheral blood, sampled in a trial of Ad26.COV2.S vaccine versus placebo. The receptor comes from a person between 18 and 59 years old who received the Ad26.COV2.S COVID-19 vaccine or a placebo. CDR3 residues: CASSYSIGTSTDTQYF. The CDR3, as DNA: TGTGCCAGCAGTTACTCTATAGGGACTAGCACAGATACGCAGTATTTT.